This TCR beta chain was recovered during a study of T cells in Graves' hyperthyroidism and ophthalmopathy. Study findings and constraints: Patients with ophthalmopathy were separated from those with stable hyperthyroidism by a 13 V-J model.

As to this clonotype: Its antigen is undetermined. A single base separates this from a much larger clone, so it may be a read error.

Amplified regions were TCR beta CDR3 sequences from RNA transcripts. In the first-round RT-PCR of the TCR CDR3, the HTBI primer set was used. TCRdb recomputed calls from the multiplex PCR reads with MiXCR, one row per CDR3 protein. The sample consists of under 600,000 distinct CDR3 sequences, 16% of them appearing once. The J segment lost 8 bases and the V segment lost 4 bases, leaving 21 bases of the junction unmatched. Germline loops: CDR1 DFQATT, CDR2 SNEGSKA (reference sequence). CDR3 length: 17 residues. Ophthalmopathy in the patients scored at least 3 on Clinical Activity Score and at least 4 on NOSPECS grade, lasting under 3 months. Those patients with uncontrolled infection, other autoimmune disease, pregnancy or lactation were excluded. Used for diagnoses were clinical symptoms, serum thyroxine and TRAb, thyroid ultrasound and orbital computed tomography.

The material sequenced was blood. This receptor was obtained from a woman in her thirties or forties with Graves' ophthalmopathy. V usage is TRBV20-1 and J usage is TRBJ1-1, with 8 bases lining up with TRBD1. The CDR3 bases are TGCAGTGCTATGGGTTATTTGCCAGGGGGCGCGCCGGAAGAAGCTTTCTTT. This codes for CSAMGYLPGGAPEEAFF.